The rows below give T cell receptor beta chains drawn from one sample of a study of blood T cell repertoires in COVID-19. Method: immunoSEQ multiplex PCR; TCRdb's copy keeps in-frame clones and lacks some. The profile covers about 40,000 clones, with around nine tenths appearing a single time and roughly 21% taken by the ten largest. Sequencing was done on a sample of peripheral blood. The receptor set was obtained from a man aged 45 to 65 with active COVID-19. Each CDR3 is given with its conserved first and last residue. D genes are given only for firm matches. Size values are once, few and many counts, or a class for expanded clones, and some rows have none.

J: TRBJ2-5
V: TRBV19
D: TRBD2
length: 14
size: NA
DNA: TGTGCCAGTAGTTCCCTTAGCGGGACAGAGACCCAGTACTTC
CDR3: CASSSLSGTETQYF

J: TRBJ1-1
V: TRBV5-6
D: NA
length: 13
size: NA
DNA: TGTGCCAGCAGCTTGGGAGGTGGAACTGAAGCTTTCTTT
CDR3: CASSLGGGTEAFF

J: TRBJ2-5
V: TRBV5-1
D: TRBD2
length: 16
size: NA
DNA: TGCGCCAGCAGCTTGGTTCCTAGCGGGGAGCAAGAGACCCAGTACTTC
CDR3: CASSLVPSGEQETQYF

J: TRBJ2-2
V: TRBV30
D: NA
length: 11
size: NA
DNA: TGTGCCTGGATGGGCGCCGGGGAGCTGTTTTTT
CDR3: CAWMGAGELFF

J: TRBJ1-5
V: TRBV28
D: TRBD1
length: 16
size: NA
DNA: TGTGCCAGCAGCAGTCCGGGACAGCCAACCAATCAGCCCCAGCATTTT
CDR3: CASSSPGQPTNQPQHF

J: TRBJ2-3
V: TRBV5-1
D: TRBD2
length: 16
size: NA
DNA: TGCGCCAGCAGCTTCCAAATAGCGGGGTCCACAGATACGCAGTATTTT
CDR3: CASSFQIAGSTDTQYF

J: TRBJ1-1
V: TRBV30
D: TRBD1
length: 16
size: NA
DNA: TGTGCCTGGAGTCAAGGGGGAACAGGGGCCGACACTGAAGCTTTCTTT
CDR3: CAWSQGGTGADTEAFF

J: TRBJ2-1
V: TRBV11-2
D: TRBD1
length: 14
size: NA
DNA: TGTGCCAGCACCGAGGGACAGCGGACCAATGAGCAGTTCTTC
CDR3: CASTEGQRTNEQFF

J: TRBJ2-1
V: TRBV7-2
D: TRBD2
length: 15
size: NA
DNA: TGTGCCAGCAGAAGCGGACTAGCGGGATCACATGAGCAGTTCTTC
CDR3: CASRSGLAGSHEQFF

J: TRBJ1-6
V: TRBV3-1/TRBV3-2
D: NA
length: 14
size: NA
DNA: TGTGCCAGCAGCCAAGTTGGCAGAAATTCACCCCTCCACTTT
CDR3: CASSQVGRNSPLHF

J: TRBJ2-2
V: TRBV29-1
D: NA
length: 14
size: NA
DNA: TGCAGCGTTGAGGGGACACCGAACACCGGGGAGCTGTTTTTT
CDR3: CSVEGTPNTGELFF

J: TRBJ1-1
V: TRBV3-1/TRBV3-2
D: NA
length: 15
size: NA
DNA: TGTGCCAGCAGCCCTTTGGGCTGGGCCGACACTGAAGCTTTCTTT
CDR3: CASSPLGWADTEAFF

J: TRBJ1-1
V: TRBV30
D: NA
length: 13
size: NA
DNA: TGTGCCTGGACCTCACAAGTGAACACTGAAGCTTTCTTT
CDR3: CAWTSQVNTEAFF

J: TRBJ2-3
V: TRBV4-1
D: NA
length: 14
size: NA
DNA: TGCGCCAGCAGCCAGTCCCGGGACATTGATACGCAGTATTTT
CDR3: CASSQSRDIDTQYF

J: TRBJ2-2
V: TRBV7-2
D: NA
length: 15
size: NA
DNA: TGTGCCAGCAGCTTGGCGGACACCTACACCGGGGAGCTGTTTTTT
CDR3: CASSLADTYTGELFF

J: TRBJ2-1
V: TRBV27
D: TRBD2
length: 15
size: NA
DNA: TGTGCCAGCACTACTACGGGAGGGTCCTACAATGAGCAGTTCTTC
CDR3: CASTTTGGSYNEQFF

J: TRBJ1-1
V: TRBV28
D: TRBD1
length: 15
size: NA
DNA: TGTGCCAGCAGTCCTTCGGGACAGGGGGCCGTCGGAGCTTTCTTT
CDR3: CASSPSGQGAVGAFF

J: TRBJ1-6
V: TRBV2
D: TRBD1
length: 14
size: NA
DNA: TGTGCCAGCAGCCACCGGGACAGCGATTCACCCCTCCACTTT
CDR3: CASSHRDSDSPLHF

J: TRBJ2-2
V: TRBV9
D: NA
length: 15
size: NA
DNA: TGTGCCAGCAGCCCAGCTGCGGGATCCACCGGGGAGCTGTTTTTT
CDR3: CASSPAAGSTGELFF

J: TRBJ1-2
V: TRBV14
D: NA
length: 15
size: NA
DNA: TGTGCCAGCAGCCAAGATGGGGCAGGGGTCTATGGCTACACCTTC
CDR3: CASSQDGAGVYGYTF

J: TRBJ2-3
V: TRBV19
D: NA
length: 14
size: NA
DNA: TGTGCCAGTAGTATCCCGGACTTCACAGATACGCAGTATTTT
CDR3: CASSIPDFTDTQYF

J: TRBJ2-7
V: TRBV6-5
D: NA
length: 15
size: NA
DNA: TGTGCCAGCAGTTACGAGGCTAGCGAGAGCTACGAGCAGTACTTC
CDR3: CASSYEASESYEQYF

J: TRBJ2-5
V: TRBV4-3
D: NA
length: 13
size: NA
DNA: TGCGCCAGCAGCCAAGTTAGAGAAGAGACCCAGTACTTC
CDR3: CASSQVREETQYF

J: TRBJ2-7
V: TRBV18
D: NA
length: 14
size: NA
DNA: TGTGCCAGCTCCTCTACAGGGGAGGCCTACGAGCAGTACTTC
CDR3: CASSSTGEAYEQYF

J: TRBJ2-7
V: TRBV5-4
D: NA
length: 16
size: NA
DNA: TGTGCCAGCAGCTTGGGTGGCATCAGTGGAGCCTACGAGCAGTACTTC
CDR3: CASSLGGISGAYEQYF

J: TRBJ2-2
V: TRBV14
D: NA
length: 15
size: NA
DNA: TGTGCCAGCAGCCCGACAGGTCTCGGACCCGGGGAGCTGTTTTTT
CDR3: CASSPTGLGPGELFF

J: TRBJ1-4
V: TRBV11-2
D: TRBD1
length: 19
size: NA
DNA: TGTGCCAGCAGCACCCGACTAACGACAGGGCCTGTAACTAATGAAAAACTGTTTTTT
CDR3: CASSTRLTTGPVTNEKLFF

J: TRBJ2-2
V: TRBV18
D: NA
length: 16
size: NA
DNA: TGTGCCAGCTCACCAGGTCAGGGGATCAACACCGGGGAGCTGTTTTTT
CDR3: CASSPGQGINTGELFF

J: TRBJ2-1
V: TRBV28
D: TRBD2
length: 15
size: NA
DNA: TGTGCCAGCAGTGAAGGGGGACTAGCGGGTCCGGAGCAGTTCTTC
CDR3: CASSEGGLAGPEQFF

J: TRBJ2-1
V: TRBV3-1/TRBV3-2
D: NA
length: 13
size: NA
DNA: TGTGCCAGCAGCCATTTACAGGGAAACTCTCCGTTCTTC
CDR3: CASSHLQGNSPFF

J: TRBJ2-3
V: TRBV6-2/TRBV6-3
D: NA
length: 16
size: NA
DNA: TGTGCCAGCAGTTACATTGTCCAGCGGCGCACAGATACGCAGTATTTT
CDR3: CASSYIVQRRTDTQYF

J: TRBJ2-2
V: TRBV19
D: NA
length: 14
size: NA
DNA: TGTGCCAGCAGTGAGGCTAGCGTTACCGGGGAGCTGTTTTTT
CDR3: CASSEASVTGELFF

J: TRBJ2-6
V: TRBV19
D: NA
length: 18
size: few
DNA: TGTGCCAGTAGTATTCCGCCCAGGGGCGGTTCTGGGGCCAACGTCCTGACTTTC
CDR3: CASSIPPRGGSGANVLTF

J: TRBJ1-6
V: TRBV7-9
D: NA
length: 17
size: NA
DNA: TGTGCCAGCAGCTTATCGGTGACAGGACAACGAAGATCACCCCTCCACTTT
CDR3: CASSLSVTGQRRSPLHF

J: TRBJ2-5
V: TRBV7-2
D: TRBD2
length: 18
size: NA
DNA: TGTGCCAGCAGCTTAGCGCAGACTAGCGGGAGGGCCCGGGAGACCCAGTACTTC
CDR3: CASSLAQTSGRARETQYF

J: TRBJ2-7
V: TRBV6-5
D: TRBD1
length: 16
size: NA
DNA: TGTGCCAGCAGTTACACCGACGGGACAGGTCCCTACGAGCAGTACTTC
CDR3: CASSYTDGTGPYEQYF

J: TRBJ2-4
V: TRBV6-5
D: NA
length: 12
size: NA
DNA: TGTGCCAGCCTTGACTGGTTTGACATTCAGTACTTC
CDR3: CASLDWFDIQYF

J: TRBJ2-3
V: TRBV11-2
D: TRBD1
length: 16
size: NA
DNA: TGTGCCAGCAGCTTAGGGCGGGGACAGGGAACAGATACGCAGTATTTT
CDR3: CASSLGRGQGTDTQYF

J: TRBJ2-5
V: TRBV4-1
D: NA
length: 16
size: NA
DNA: TGCGCCAGCAGCCAAGGCGCGGGGCGGAGCCAAGAGACCCAGTACTTC
CDR3: CASSQGAGRSQETQYF

J: TRBJ1-1
V: TRBV5-4
D: NA
length: 15
size: NA
DNA: TGTGCCAGCAGCTTAGGCACCCCGGGGAACACTGAAGCTTTCTTT
CDR3: CASSLGTPGNTEAFF

J: TRBJ2-7
V: TRBV6-2/TRBV6-3
D: TRBD1
length: 16
size: once
DNA: TGTGCCAGCAGTCCCGGGACAGGTAGAGGATCCTACGAGCAGTACTTC
CDR3: CASSPGTGRGSYEQYF

J: TRBJ2-5
V: TRBV19
D: TRBD2
length: 14
size: NA
DNA: TGTGCCAGTAGTATGGCGGGGGGGCATGAGACCCAGTACTTC
CDR3: CASSMAGGHETQYF

J: TRBJ2-1
V: TRBV5-4
D: TRBD2
length: 16
size: NA
DNA: TGTGCCAGCAGGTCCCCTAGCGGAGGAAAATACAATGAGCAGTTCTTC
CDR3: CASRSPSGGKYNEQFF

J: TRBJ2-3
V: TRBV4-3
D: TRBD2
length: 16
size: NA
DNA: TGCGCCAGCAGCCGGGGGACTAGCGGGAGCACAGATACGCAGTATTTT
CDR3: CASSRGTSGSTDTQYF

J: TRBJ1-1
V: TRBV11-1
D: NA
length: 15
size: NA
DNA: TGTGCCAGCAGCTTAGACGGAGAGAGGAACACTGAAGCTTTCTTT
CDR3: CASSLDGERNTEAFF

J: TRBJ2-2
V: TRBV29-1
D: NA
length: 14
size: NA
DNA: TGCAGCGTCCTTCAGGGGAAAGGCACCGGGGAGCTGTTTTTT
CDR3: CSVLQGKGTGELFF

J: TRBJ1-2
V: TRBV20-1
D: NA
length: 10
size: NA
DNA: TGCAGTGCTTTCCTTTATGGCTACACCTTC
CDR3: CSAFLYGYTF